These T cell receptor beta chains were read from a single sample in a study of cytomegalovirus exposure and HLA in healthy donors. Generated by immunoSEQ multiplex PCR, the TCRdb table keeps only in-frame clones and is missing some. The sample data list approximately 37,000 clones. Sequenced input: PBMCs. Source of these receptors: a male donor in good health and CMV-seronegative. Each CDR3 is given with its conserved first and last residue. D genes are given only for firm matches.

>TRBV19|TRBJ1-1|14|NA
CASSIAHKNTEAFF
TGTGCCAGTAGTATAGCTCACAAGAACACTGAAGCTTTCTTT
>TRBV5-1|TRBJ2-5|12|NA
CASGNNQETQYF
TGCGCTTCCGGGAACAACCAAGAGACCCAGTACTTC
>TRBV25-1|TRBJ1-5|16|NA
CASSEGGTAANQPQHF
TGTGCCAGCAGTGAGGGGGGAACAGCCGCTAATCAGCCCCAGCATTTT
>TRBV6-4|TRBJ2-3|15|NA
CASSPGPSSTDTQYF
TGTGCCAGCAGTCCAGGGCCCTCTAGCACAGATACGCAGTATTTT
>TRBV30|TRBJ1-5|14|NA
CAWSTGTGNQPQHF
TGTGCCTGGAGCACGGGGACTGGTAATCAGCCCCAGCATTTT
>TRBV6-1|TRBJ2-1|16|TRBD2
CASSEEAGGLYNEQFF
TGTGCCAGCAGTGAAGAGGCGGGGGGGTTGTACAATGAGCAGTTCTTC
>TRBV7-8|TRBJ1-2|15|NA
CASSLAGGTDYGYTF
TGTGCCAGCAGCTTAGCGGGGGGGACCGACTATGGCTACACCTTC
>TRBV6-5|TRBJ1-3|16|NA
CASSLRDSSSGNTIYF
TGTGCCAGCAGTTTAAGAGACTCAAGCTCTGGAAACACCATATATTTT
>TRBV10-3|TRBJ2-1|13|NA
CAIPGSSNNEQFF
TGTGCCATTCCGGGAAGTTCGAACAATGAGCAGTTCTTC
>TRBV9|TRBJ1-2|14|NA
CASSVTDRNYGYTF
TGTGCCAGCAGCGTAACGGACAGAAACTATGGCTACACCTTC
>TRBV29-1|TRBJ2-1|14|NA
CSVLQGSSYNEQFF
TGCAGCGTACTTCAGGGAAGCTCCTACAATGAGCAGTTCTTC
>TRBV18|TRBJ2-1|14|TRBD1
CASSQGQGGNEQFF
TGTGCCAGCTCGCAGGGACAGGGGGGAAATGAGCAGTTCTTC
>TRBV4-1|TRBJ1-4|19|TRBD1
CASSQESRDRDRANEKLFF
TGCGCCAGCAGCCAAGAGTCCCGGGACAGGGACAGGGCTAATGAAAAACTGTTTTTT
>TRBV11-3|TRBJ2-5|13|TRBD2
CASSLSGGETQYF
TGTGCCAGCAGCCTTAGCGGGGGGGAGACCCAGTACTTC
>TRBV2|TRBJ1-1|13|TRBD1
CASIVDRSSEAFF
TGTGCCAGCATCGTGGACAGGTCTTCCGAAGCTTTCTTT
>TRBV7-3|TRBJ2-1|16|NA
CASSSNQGYPDNEQFF
TGTGCCAGCAGCTCAAATCAGGGCTACCCTGACAATGAGCAGTTCTTC
>TRBV2|TRBJ1-5|14|NA
CASSEQGSNQPQHF
TGTGCCAGCAGTGAACAGGGCAGCAATCAGCCCCAGCATTTT
>TRBV18|TRBJ1-3|14|TRBD1
CASSRQGLGNTIYF
TGTGCCAGCTCACGACAGGGATTGGGAAACACCATATATTTT
>TRBV19|TRBJ2-3|15|NA
CASTRRGLNTDTQYF
TGTGCCAGTACACGTCGGGGTTTAAACACAGATACGCAGTATTTT
>TRBV4-2|TRBJ2-3|15|TRBD2
CASSQGLAETDTQYF
TGTGCCAGCAGCCAAGGACTAGCAGAAACAGATACGCAGTATTTT
>TRBV6-5|TRBJ1-6|14|NA
CASSSSAGQSPLHF
TGTGCCAGCAGTTCCTCAGCGGGCCAGTCACCCCTCCACTTT
>TRBV7-9|TRBJ2-3|16|TRBD2
CASSSSTSGGTDTQYF
TGTGCCAGCAGCTCTTCCACTAGCGGGGGAACAGATACGCAGTATTTT
>TRBV6-6|TRBJ1-6|12|NA
CASSYRGGPLHF
TGTGCCAGCAGTTACAGAGGAGGACCCCTCCACTTT
>TRBV18|TRBJ1-1|16|TRBD1
CASSAGTGGAGTEAFF
TGTGCCAGCTCAGCCGGGACAGGGGGCGCAGGAACTGAAGCTTTCTTT
>TRBV27|TRBJ2-7|14|NA
CASSLRGTTHEQYF
TGTGCCAGCAGTTTAAGGGGAACCACCCACGAGCAGTACTTC
>TRBV10-2|TRBJ1-5|14|NA
CASSPDGEHQPQHF
TGCGCCAGCAGCCCAGACGGGGAACATCAGCCCCAGCATTTT
>TRBV28|TRBJ2-3|17|TRBD2
CASSPGLAGGHRNTQYF
TGTGCCAGCAGCCCAGGACTAGCGGGGGGCCATAGAAATACGCAGTATTTT
>TRBV5-1|TRBJ1-2|13|TRBD1
CASSHDRVRGYTF
TGCGCCAGCAGCCATGACAGGGTGAGGGGCTACACCTTC
>TRBV9|TRBJ2-1|15|TRBD2
CASSVELAGGNEQFF
TGTGCCAGCAGCGTAGAACTAGCGGGGGGCAATGAGCAGTTCTTC
>TRBV6-5|TRBJ1-6|16|TRBD1
CASSYSQTGAGSPLHF
TGTGCCAGCAGTTACTCTCAGACAGGGGCGGGGTCACCCCTCCACTTT
>TRBV5-6|TRBJ2-5|13|NA
CASSLVAIGTQYF
TGTGCCAGCAGCTTGGTAGCCATTGGGACCCAGTACTTC
>TRBV5-1|TRBJ2-5|15|TRBD1
CASSPRTGSGETQYF
TGCGCCAGCAGCCCCCGGACAGGGTCGGGAGAGACCCAGTACTTC
>TRBV10-3|TRBJ1-1|14|TRBD1
CAISGQGQNTEAFF
TGTGCCATATCGGGACAGGGACAGAACACTGAAGCTTTCTTT
>TRBV10-3|TRBJ1-3|14|NA
CAISEGSSGNTIYF
TGTGCCATCAGTGAGGGGAGCTCTGGAAACACCATATATTTT
>TRBV30|TRBJ1-3|15|NA
CAWRKDEGPGNTIYF
TGTGCCTGGAGGAAAGACGAGGGTCCTGGAAACACCATATATTTT
>TRBV19|TRBJ2-7|14|TRBD1
CASSIGRGTYEQYF
TGTGCCAGTAGTATAGGCAGGGGGACCTACGAGCAGTACTTC
>TRBV19|TRBJ1-1|14|NA
CASSDNDGSAEAFF
TGTGCCAGTAGCGATAACGACGGAAGCGCTGAAGCTTTCTTT
>TRBV7-3|TRBJ2-2|17|TRBD2
CASSPDTSGGANGELFF
TGTGCCAGCAGCCCCGATACTAGCGGGGGGGCAAACGGGGAGCTGTTTTTT
>TRBV9|TRBJ1-2|14|NA
CASSVDSVNYGYTF
TGTGCCAGCAGCGTAGATTCGGTTAACTATGGCTACACCTTC
>TRBV4-1|TRBJ1-2|15|NA
CASSESPTVNYGYTF
TGCGCCAGCAGCGAATCCCCCACGGTAAACTATGGCTACACCTTC
>TRBV14|TRBJ2-3|15|NA
CASSLRTYSTDTQYF
TGTGCCAGCAGCTTACGGACTTATAGCACAGATACGCAGTATTTT
>TRBV27|TRBJ1-2|13|NA
CASSLTTNYGYTF
TGTGCCAGCAGTTTAACAACTAACTATGGCTACACCTTC
>TRBV12-5|TRBJ1-1|14|NA
CASGLAGQGTEAFF
TGTGCTAGTGGTTTAGCAGGGCAGGGGACTGAAGCTTTCTTT
>TRBV28|TRBJ2-2|12|NA
CASSPPRGELFF
TGTGCCAGCAGTCCCCCCCGGGGGGAGCTGTTTTTT
>TRBV5-1|TRBJ1-4|13|NA
CASSPETGEKLFF
TGCGCCAGCAGCCCTGAGACAGGTGAAAAACTGTTTTTT
>TRBV5-1|TRBJ1-2|13|NA
CASSPEGDYGYTF
TGCGCCAGCAGCCCCGAGGGTGACTATGGCTACACCTTC
>TRBV5-1|TRBJ1-4|15|TRBD1
CASSWGTGPNEKLFF
TGCGCCAGCAGCTGGGGGACAGGGCCTAATGAAAAACTGTTTTTT
>TRBV10-3|TRBJ2-7|13|TRBD1
CAIAGTGGGEQYF
TGTGCCATCGCCGGGACAGGGGGCGGCGAGCAGTACTTC
>TRBV7-8|TRBJ1-2|15|TRBD1
CASSQTLGQGYGYTF
TGTGCCAGCAGCCAGACTTTGGGACAGGGGTATGGCTACACCTTC
>TRBV29-1|TRBJ1-1|13|NA
CSAHSTGNTEAFF
TGCAGCGCACATTCGACAGGGAACACTGAAGCTTTCTTT
>TRBV4-2|TRBJ2-3|13|NA
CASSQDFTDTQYF
TGTGCCAGCAGCCAAGACTTCACAGATACGCAGTATTTT
>TRBV19|TRBJ1-5|15|NA
CASSRDLRGNQPQHF
TGTGCCAGTAGTAGAGATCTCAGGGGAAATCAGCCCCAGCATTTT
>TRBV7-9|TRBJ1-1|15|TRBD1
CASSSPGTGMPEAFF
TGTGCCAGCAGCTCACCCGGGACAGGGATGCCTGAAGCTTTCTTT
>TRBV5-6|TRBJ1-4|14|TRBD1
CASSSGQGYEKLFF
TGTGCCAGCAGCTCGGGACAGGGTTATGAAAAACTGTTTTTT
>TRBV7-8|TRBJ1-1|16|TRBD1
CASSFGQDALGTEAFF
TGTGCCAGCAGCTTCGGACAGGACGCACTGGGCACTGAAGCTTTCTTT
>TRBV5-5|TRBJ2-1|16|TRBD2
CASSLDMAGGHDEQFF
TGTGCCAGCAGCTTGGATATGGCGGGGGGCCACGATGAGCAGTTCTTC
>TRBV11-2|TRBJ2-7|16|TRBD2
CASSFQISGGMYEQYF
TGTGCCAGCAGCTTTCAGATTAGCGGGGGAATGTACGAGCAGTACTTC
>TRBV11-2|TRBJ2-2|17|TRBD1
CASSPGTGGMNTGELFF
TGTGCCAGCAGCCCGGGGACAGGGGGCATGAACACCGGGGAGCTGTTTTTT
>TRBV6-5|TRBJ1-4|14|TRBD1
CASASDRAKEKLFF
TGTGCCAGCGCTTCGGACAGGGCTAAAGAAAAACTGTTTTTT
>TRBV25-1|TRBJ2-3|15|NA
CASSEYTGRSDTQYF
TGTGCCAGCAGTGAATATACGGGGAGATCAGATACGCAGTATTTT